This T cell receptor beta chain was found in a study of T-cell memory formation after mild COVID-19. Background on the study: Largely donor-specific TCR clusters were found. Study conclusions and caveats: Pre-infection memory harbored some responding clones, suggesting cross-reactive memory joined.

A word on this clonotype: The antigen is undetermined.

Unmatched junction bases numbered 3, after V lost 1 base and J lost 6 bases. The CDR3 sequence is 14 residues long. The V gene's germline CDR1 is SGHTA and CDR2 FQGTGA. TCRdb processed the 5' RACE reads anew with MiXCR; each CDR3 protein has one entry. The sample has about 160,000 distinct CDR3 sequences, roughly a third seen once. The source of this sequence is an adult woman who had mild COVID-19 (a few samples of this study predate the infection). Cell type and time point are not known. Sequencing was performed on PBMCs or a T cell subset sorted from them (not recorded which). The chain couples TRBV7-3 to TRBJ2-1; 7 bases map to TRBD2. The CDR3 DNA is TGTGCCAGCAGCTTAATCGGGAGGTCCAATGAGCAGTTCTTC. Amino acids: CASSLIGRSNEQFF. Supplemented by reference TRBV7-3 and TRBJ2-1, the full variable domain reads GAGVSQTPSNKVTEKGKYVELRCDPISGHTALYWYRQSLGQGPEFLIYFQGTGAADDSGLPNDRFFAVRPEGSVSTLKIQRTERGDSAVYLCASSLIGRSNEQFFGPGTRLTVL.